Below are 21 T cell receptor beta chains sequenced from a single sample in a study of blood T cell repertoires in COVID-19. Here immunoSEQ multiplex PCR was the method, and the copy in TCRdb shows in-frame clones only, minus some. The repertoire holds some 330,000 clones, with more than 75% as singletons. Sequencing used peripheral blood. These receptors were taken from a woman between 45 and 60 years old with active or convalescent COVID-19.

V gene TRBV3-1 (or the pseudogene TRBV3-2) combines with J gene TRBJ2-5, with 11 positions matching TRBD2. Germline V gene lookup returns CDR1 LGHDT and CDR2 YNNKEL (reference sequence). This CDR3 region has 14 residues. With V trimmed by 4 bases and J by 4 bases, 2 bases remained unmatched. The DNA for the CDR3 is TGTGCCAGCAGCCTTAGCGGGGGGGCAGAGACCCAGTACTTC. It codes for CASSLSGGAETQYF.

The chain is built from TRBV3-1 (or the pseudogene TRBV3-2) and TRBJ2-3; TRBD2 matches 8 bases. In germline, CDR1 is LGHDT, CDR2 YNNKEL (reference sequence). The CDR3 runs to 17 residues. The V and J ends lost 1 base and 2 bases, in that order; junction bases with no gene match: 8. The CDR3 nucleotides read TGTGCCAGCAGCCAAGGGGCGCGGGGGGACCCCACAGATACGCAGTATTTT. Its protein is CASSQGARGDPTDTQYF.

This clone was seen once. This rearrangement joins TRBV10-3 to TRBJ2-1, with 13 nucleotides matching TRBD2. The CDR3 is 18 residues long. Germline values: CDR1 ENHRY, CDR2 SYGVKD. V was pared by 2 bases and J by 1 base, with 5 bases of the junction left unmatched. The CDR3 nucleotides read TGTGCCATCAGTGAGCCGGGACTAGCGGGAACATCCTACAATGAGCAGTTCTTC. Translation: CAISEPGLAGTSYNEQFF.

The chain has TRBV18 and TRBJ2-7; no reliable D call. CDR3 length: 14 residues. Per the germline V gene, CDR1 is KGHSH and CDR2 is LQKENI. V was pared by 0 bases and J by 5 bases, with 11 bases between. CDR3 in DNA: TGTGCCAGCTCACCACCTGCTTCTGCTAACGAGCAGTACTTC. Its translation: CASSPPASANEQYF.

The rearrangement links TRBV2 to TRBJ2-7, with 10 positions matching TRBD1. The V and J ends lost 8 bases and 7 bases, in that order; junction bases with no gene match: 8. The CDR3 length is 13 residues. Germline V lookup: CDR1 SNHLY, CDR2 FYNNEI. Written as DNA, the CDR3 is TGTGCCAGCGGACAGGGGGGCCTCTGGGAGCAGTACTTC. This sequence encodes CASGQGGLWEQYF.

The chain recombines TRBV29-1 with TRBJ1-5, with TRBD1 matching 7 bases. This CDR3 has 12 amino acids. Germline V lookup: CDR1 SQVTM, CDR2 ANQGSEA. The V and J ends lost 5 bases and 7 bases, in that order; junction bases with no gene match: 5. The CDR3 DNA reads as TGCAGCGTTCAACAGGGGAACCAGCCCCAGCATTTT. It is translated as CSVQQGNQPQHF.

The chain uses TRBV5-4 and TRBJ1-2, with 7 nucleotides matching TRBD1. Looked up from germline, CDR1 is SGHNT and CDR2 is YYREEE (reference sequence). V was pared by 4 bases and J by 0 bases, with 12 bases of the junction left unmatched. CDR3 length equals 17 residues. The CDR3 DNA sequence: TGTGCCAGCAGCCCCATAAATAACAGGGGAGCTAACTATGGCTACACCTTC. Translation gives CASSPINNRGANYGYTF. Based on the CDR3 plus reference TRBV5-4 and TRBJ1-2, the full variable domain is ETGVTQSPTHLIKTRGQQVTLRCSSQSGHNTVSWYQQALGQGPQFIFQYYREEENGRGNFPPRFSGLQFPNYSSELNVNALELDDSALYLCASSPINNRGANYGYTFGSGTRLTVV.

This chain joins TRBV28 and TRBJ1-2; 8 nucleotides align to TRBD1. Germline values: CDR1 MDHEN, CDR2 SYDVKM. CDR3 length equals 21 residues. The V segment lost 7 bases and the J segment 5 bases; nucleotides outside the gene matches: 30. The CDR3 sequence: CASKSRTGFVLDWCRGYGYTF. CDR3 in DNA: TGTGCCAGCAAGTCGCGGACAGGGTTTGTACTCGACTGGTGCCGGGGTTATGGCTACACCTTC.

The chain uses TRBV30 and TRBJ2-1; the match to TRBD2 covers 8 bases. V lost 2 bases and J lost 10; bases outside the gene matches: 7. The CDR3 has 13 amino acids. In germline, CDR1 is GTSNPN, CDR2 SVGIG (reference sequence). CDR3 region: CAWSLRAGDEQFF. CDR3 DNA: TGTGCCTGGAGTTTACGAGCGGGAGACGAGCAGTTCTTC.

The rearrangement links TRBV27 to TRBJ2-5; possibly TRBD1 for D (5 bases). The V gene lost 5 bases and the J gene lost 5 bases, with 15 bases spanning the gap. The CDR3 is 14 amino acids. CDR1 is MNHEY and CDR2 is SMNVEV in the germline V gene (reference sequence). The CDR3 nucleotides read TGTGCCAGCAGTCCCCGGCTGGGGCGGGAGACCCAGTACTTC. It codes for CASSPRLGRETQYF.

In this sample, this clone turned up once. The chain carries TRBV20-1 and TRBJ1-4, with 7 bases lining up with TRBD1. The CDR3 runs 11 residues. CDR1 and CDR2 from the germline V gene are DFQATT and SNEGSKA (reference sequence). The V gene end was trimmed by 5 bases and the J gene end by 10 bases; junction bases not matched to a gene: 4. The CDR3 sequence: CSARWTGKLFF. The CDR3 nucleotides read TGCAGTGCTCGCTGGACAGGAAAACTGTTTTTT.

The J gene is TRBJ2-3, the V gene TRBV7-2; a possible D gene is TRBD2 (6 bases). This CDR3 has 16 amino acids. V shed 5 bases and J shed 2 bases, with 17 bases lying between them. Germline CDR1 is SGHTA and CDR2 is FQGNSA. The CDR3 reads CASSTSLTGNTDTQYF. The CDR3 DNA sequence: TGTGCCAGCAGCACTAGCTTAACTGGGAACACAGATACGCAGTATTTT.

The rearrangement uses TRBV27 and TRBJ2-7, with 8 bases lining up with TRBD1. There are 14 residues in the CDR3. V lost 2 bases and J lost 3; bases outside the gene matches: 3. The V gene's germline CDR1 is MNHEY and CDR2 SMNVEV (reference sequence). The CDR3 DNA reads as TGTGCCAGCAGTTTACGGACAGGGATCTACGAGCAGTACTTC. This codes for CASSLRTGIYEQYF.

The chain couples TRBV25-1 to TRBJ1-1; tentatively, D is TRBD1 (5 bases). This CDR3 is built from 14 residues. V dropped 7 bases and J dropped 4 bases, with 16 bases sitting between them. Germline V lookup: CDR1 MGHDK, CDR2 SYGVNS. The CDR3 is CASTPWVGGTEAFF. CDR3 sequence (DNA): TGTGCCAGCACCCCGTGGGTGGGGGGCACTGAAGCTTTCTTT.

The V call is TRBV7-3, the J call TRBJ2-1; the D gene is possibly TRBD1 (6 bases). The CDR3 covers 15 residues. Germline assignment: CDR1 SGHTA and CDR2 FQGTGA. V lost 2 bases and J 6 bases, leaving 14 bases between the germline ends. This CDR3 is CASSLGPPGVNEQFF. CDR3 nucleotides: TGTGCCAGCAGCTTAGGGCCCCCAGGGGTCAATGAGCAGTTCTTC.

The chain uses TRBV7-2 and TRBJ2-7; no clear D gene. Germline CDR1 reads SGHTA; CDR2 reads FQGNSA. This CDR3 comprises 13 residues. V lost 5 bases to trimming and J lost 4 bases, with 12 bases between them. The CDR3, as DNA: TGTGCCAGCAGCCGAAGTGAGAGGTACGAGCAGTACTTC. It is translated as CASSRSERYEQYF.

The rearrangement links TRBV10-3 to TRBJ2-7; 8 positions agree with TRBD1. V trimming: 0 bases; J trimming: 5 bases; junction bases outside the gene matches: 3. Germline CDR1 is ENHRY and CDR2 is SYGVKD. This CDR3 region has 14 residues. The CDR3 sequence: CAISESGQGHEQYF. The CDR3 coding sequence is TGTGCCATCAGTGAGTCTGGACAGGGACACGAGCAGTACTTC.

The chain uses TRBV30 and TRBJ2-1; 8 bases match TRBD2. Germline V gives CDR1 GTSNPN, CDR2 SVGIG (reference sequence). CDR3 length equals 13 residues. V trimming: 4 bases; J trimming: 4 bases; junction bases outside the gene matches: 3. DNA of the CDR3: TGTGCCTGGACTAGCGGGCTGTACAATGAGCAGTTCTTC. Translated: CAWTSGLYNEQFF.

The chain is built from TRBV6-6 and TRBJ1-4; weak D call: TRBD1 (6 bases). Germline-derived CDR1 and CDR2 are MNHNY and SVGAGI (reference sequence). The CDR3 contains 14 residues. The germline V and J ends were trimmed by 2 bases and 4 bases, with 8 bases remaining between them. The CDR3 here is CASSYGQFNEKLFF. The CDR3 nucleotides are TGTGCCAGCAGTTACGGACAGTTTAATGAAAAACTGTTTTTT.

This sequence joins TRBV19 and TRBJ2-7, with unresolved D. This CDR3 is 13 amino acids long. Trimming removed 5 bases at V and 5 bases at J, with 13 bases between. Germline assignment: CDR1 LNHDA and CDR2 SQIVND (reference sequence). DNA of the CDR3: TGTGCCAGTAGTCGTGGGTCCCAGGACGAGCAGTACTTC. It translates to CASSRGSQDEQYF.

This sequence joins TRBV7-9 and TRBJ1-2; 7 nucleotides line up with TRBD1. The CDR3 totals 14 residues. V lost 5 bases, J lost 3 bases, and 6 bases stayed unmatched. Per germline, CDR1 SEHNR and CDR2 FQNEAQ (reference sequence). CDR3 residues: CASSQAGTDYGYTF. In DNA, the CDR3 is TGTGCCAGCAGCCAAGCCGGGACAGACTATGGCTACACCTTC.